These 4 T cell receptor beta chains came from one sample sequenced in a study of blood T cell repertoires in COVID-19. Profiling relied on immunoSEQ multiplex PCR, and the TCRdb table lists in-frame clones only, not all of them. The repertoire holds over 350,000 clones, with roughly nine tenths as singletons. Sample: PBMCs or T cells enriched from blood (not recorded which). All receptors derive from a woman in her forties who had been exposed to COVID-19.

This clone is a singleton in its sample. The rearrangement joins TRBV3-1 (or the pseudogene TRBV3-2) to TRBJ1-2; the D is unclear. V was shortened by 4 bases and J by 1 base, with 7 bases between the two germline ends. The CDR3 sequence is 13 residues long. The germline gives CDR1 LGHDT, CDR2 YNNKEL (reference sequence). In DNA form, the CDR3 reads TGTGCCAGCAGCCCACTGAGTAACTATGGCTACACCTTC. Protein product: CASSPLSNYGYTF.

This clone was counted between two and nine times. The same CDR3 can be traced to other DNA sequences in this sample. In DNA form, the CDR3 reads TGTGCCAGTAGTATCGACACGCTGAACACTGAAGCTTTCTTT. Translated: CASSIDTLNTEAFF. The chain has TRBV19 and TRBJ1-1; D unresolved. The CDR3 spans 14 residues. V lost 3 bases and J 0 bases, leaving 8 bases between the germline ends. CDR1 is LNHDA, CDR2 SQIVND, per germline (reference sequence).

This clone was seen just once. The chain has TRBV5-1 and TRBJ1-4; unclear D gene. In germline, CDR1 is SGHRS, CDR2 YFSETQ. V was clipped by 2 bases and J by 7 bases, with 15 bases between them. The CDR3 is made up of 15 amino acids. CDR3 bases: TGCGCCAGCAGCTTACAGCCGGGGAGGAGTGAAAAACTGTTTTTT. Amino acids: CASSLQPGRSEKLFF.

This chain links TRBV7-2 with TRBJ2-1; D perhaps matches TRBD1 (6 bases). Germline V gene lookup returns CDR1 SGHTA and CDR2 FQGNSA. V shed 5 bases and J shed 2 bases, with 13 bases lying between them. This CDR3 region has 15 residues. The CDR3 DNA is TGTGCCAGCAGCATGAGGACAGCCCCCTACAATGAGCAGTTCTTC. Translating it yields CASSMRTAPYNEQFF.